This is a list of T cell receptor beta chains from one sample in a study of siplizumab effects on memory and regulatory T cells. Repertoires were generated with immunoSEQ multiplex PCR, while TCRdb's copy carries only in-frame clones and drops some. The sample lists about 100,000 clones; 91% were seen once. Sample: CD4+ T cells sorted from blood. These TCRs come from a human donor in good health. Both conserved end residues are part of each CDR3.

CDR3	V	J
CASRPNTGRNTEAFF	TRBV2	TRBJ1-1
CASRDRAEKHGYTF	TRBV28	TRBJ1-2
CASSLEGRGREQYF	TRBV5-1	TRBJ2-7
CASSTRGGQETQYF	TRBV7-2	TRBJ2-5
CASSQSRRNTEAFF	TRBV23-1	TRBJ1-1
CASSWTGGEPQHF	TRBV18	TRBJ1-5
CASSLTRLGTQYF	TRBV7-2	TRBJ2-3
CASSPQGAGVFEKLFF	TRBV5-1	TRBJ1-4
CAWTRGATEAFF	TRBV30	TRBJ1-1
CASSGTESSYEQYF	TRBV5-6	TRBJ2-7
CASSRTGYSNQPQHF	TRBV19	TRBJ1-5
CASSPNRAGNEKLFF	TRBV7-2	TRBJ1-4
CASSQVSAPGARF	TRBV4-1	TRBJ1-2
CASSLGGDEKLFF	TRBV28	TRBJ1-4
CASSQVRGGAGGVEQFF	TRBV14	TRBJ2-1
CASRRTGLGAADTQYF	TRBV6-4	TRBJ2-3
CASSLGGGGETQYF	TRBV7-2	TRBJ2-5
CASSPGTGIGNEQFF	TRBV5-6	TRBJ2-1
CASTSLGSGPKGVNEQFF	TRBV5-4	TRBJ2-1
CASSPLLGGTDTQYF	TRBV9	TRBJ2-3
CASRGAEVLNYGYTF	TRBV2	TRBJ1-2
CASSPVGDNQPQHF	TRBV18	TRBJ1-5
CASSLSSGGRLFKFF	TRBV5-1	TRBJ2-1
CASSPLVGVGEQYF	TRBV11-2	TRBJ2-7
CATSRVGSGQYEQYF	TRBV15	TRBJ2-7
CASSEVGVAADTQYF	TRBV2	TRBJ2-3
CASSFWDRGDYGYTF	TRBV6-5	TRBJ1-2
CASSLGTANTGELFF	TRBV11-3	TRBJ2-2
CAISEPLGGQTEAFF	TRBV10-3	TRBJ1-1
CASSLDYRDQETQYF	TRBV7-7	TRBJ2-5
CASSDALGTGAYEQYF	TRBV2	TRBJ2-7
CASSQSGGFQETQYF	TRBV14	TRBJ2-5
CASSYTVNQETQYF	TRBV5-1	TRBJ2-5